This entry concerns a single T cell receptor beta chain. Its antigen is currently unknown. The record originates from a study of multiple sclerosis patients with progressive multifocal leukoencephalopathy. On the study more broadly: Controls were natalizumab-treated multiple sclerosis patients who did not develop PML, sampled longitudinally. Study results and caveats: In most PML patients, TRB repertoires appeared less diverse by entropy.

Each PCR contained spiked synthetic TR CDR3 controls spanning every V-J pairing. Only in-frame clones appear in the TCRdb table, and some are missing; sequencing was by immunoSEQ multiplex PCR. The sample has roughly 34,000 clones, about 88% seen once. Sample time point: before natalizumab initiation. V shed 5 bases, J shed 4 bases, and the junction held 22 bases outside the gene matches. CDR3 length: 18 residues. CDR1 and CDR2 from the germline V gene are GTSNPN and SVGIG (reference sequence). Source material: PBMCs. The V gene is TRBV30, the J gene TRBJ1-1, with TRBD1 identical over 7 bases. The clonotype was recovered from a human donor with multiple sclerosis. CDR3 sequence reads: CAWRMAAGTVSVITEAFF. The CDR3 nucleotides read TGTGCCTGGCGGATGGCCGCCGGGACAGTGTCGGTAATCACTGAAGCTTTCTTT. Using reference TRBV30 and TRBJ1-1 for the parts outside the CDR3, the full variable domain is SQTIHQWPATLVQPVGSPLSLECTVEGTSNPNLYWYRQAAGRGLQLLFYSVGIGQISSEVPQNLSASRPQDRQFILSSKKLLLSDSGFYLCAWRMAAGTVSVITEAFFGQGTRLTVV.